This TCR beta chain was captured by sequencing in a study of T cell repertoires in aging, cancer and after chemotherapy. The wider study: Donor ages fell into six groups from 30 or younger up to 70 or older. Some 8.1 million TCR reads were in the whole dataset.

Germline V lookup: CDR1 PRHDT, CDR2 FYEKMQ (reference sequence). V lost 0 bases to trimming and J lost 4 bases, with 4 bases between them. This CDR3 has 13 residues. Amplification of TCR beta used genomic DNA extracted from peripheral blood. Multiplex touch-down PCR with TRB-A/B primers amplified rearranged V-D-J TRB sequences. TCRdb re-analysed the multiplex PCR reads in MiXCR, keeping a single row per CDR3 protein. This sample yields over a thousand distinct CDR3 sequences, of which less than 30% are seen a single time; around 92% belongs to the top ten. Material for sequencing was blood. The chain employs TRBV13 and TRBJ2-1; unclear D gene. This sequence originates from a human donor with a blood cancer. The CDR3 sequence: CASSLGQYNEQFF. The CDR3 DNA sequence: TGTGCCAGCAGCTTAGGACAGTACAATGAGCAGTTCTTC.